These 26 T cell receptor beta chains share one sample of origin, sequenced in a study of naive and memory T cell subsets. The beta constant-region primer was an equimolar mix of two oligonucleotides covering TRBC1 and TRBC2. Ligated cDNA was amplified by four rounds of PCR with nested alpha and beta constant-region primers and SP2. MiXCR, run by TCRdb on the UMI-ligation and nested PCR reads, gives a single entry per CDR3 protein. The repertoire holds tens of thousands of distinct CDR3 sequences, with about 8.2% as singletons. The source material was naive CD8+ T cells from blood. These receptors all stem from a human donor in good health.

This clonotype was detected many times. The rearrangement joins TRBV28 to TRBJ2-7, with D hard to call. V was pared by 0 bases and J by 5 bases, with 5 bases between. This CDR3 contains 12 residues. CDR1 is MDHEN and CDR2 is SYDVKM in the germline V gene. The chain's CDR3 is CASSLWAHEQYF. As DNA, the CDR3 is TGTGCCAGCAGTTTATGGGCGCACGAGCAGTACTTC.

This clonotype was seen repeatedly, ten times or more. The chain has TRBV6-5 and TRBJ2-1; D remains ambiguous. V lost 0 bases, J lost 7 bases, and 10 bases lay in between. This CDR3 is 14 amino acids long. The germline V gene encodes CDR1 MNHEY and CDR2 SVGAGI. Here the CDR3 DNA reads TGTGCCAGCAGTTACTCGTCCGCCCCTAATGAGCAGTTCTTC. Its translation: CASSYSSAPNEQFF.

The chain recombines TRBV7-2 with TRBJ1-2; D unresolved. The germline V gene has CDR1 SGHTA and CDR2 FQGNSA. Trimming took off 1 base at V and 4 bases at J, with 13 bases between the two ends. CDR3 length: 15 amino acids. The chain's CDR3 is CASSLERGFSYGYTF. DNA of the CDR3: TGTGCCAGCAGCTTAGAGCGAGGGTTCAGCTATGGCTACACCTTC.

This clonotype was seen only a few times. The genes are TRBV6-2 or TRBV6-3 and TRBJ1-1, with D perhaps TRBD1 (6 bases). V lost 6 bases and J lost 3, with 17 bases in between. Germline V gene sequence: CDR1 MNHEY, CDR2 SVGEGT. CDR3 size: 15 residues. In nucleotides, the CDR3 is TGTGCCAGCAGGAACTTCCGGGACACGCACACTGAAGCTTTCTTT. Its protein product is CASRNFRDTHTEAFF.

This chain joins TRBV14 and TRBJ2-1; D tentatively reads TRBD1 or TRBD2 (7 bases each). This CDR3 is 13 amino acids long. Germline values: CDR1 SGHDN, CDR2 FVKESK. V shed 3 bases and J shed 13 bases, with 16 bases lying between them. CDR3 in DNA: TGTGCCAGCAGCCAGGGAGGGGGCGTGAGACAGTTCTTC. Translating it yields CASSQGGGVRQFF.

V and J are TRBV11-2 and TRBJ1-1; TRBD1 is a possible D gene (6 bases). The V gene's germline CDR1 is SGHAT and CDR2 FQNNGV. Trimming pared 5 bases from V and 1 base from J, leaving 20 bases between. The CDR3 contains 17 residues. CDR3 in amino acids: CASSPADSTYANTEAFF. The CDR3 DNA sequence: TGTGCCAGCAGCCCGGCGGACAGTACGTACGCGAACACTGAAGCTTTCTTT.

This clonotype showed up many times. The V gene is TRBV11-2, the J gene TRBJ2-7; D is perhaps TRBD2 (6 bases). CDR3 size: 15 residues. CDR1 SGHAT and CDR2 FQNNGV come from the germline V gene. Trimming left V 0 bases short and J 2 bases short, with 11 bases between. The CDR3 nucleotides read TGTGCCAGCAGCTTAGAATCGGGAGAGGCCTACGAGCAGTACTTC. Its translation: CASSLESGEAYEQYF.

Ten or more counts support this clonotype. CDR3 residues: CSALLRLAGGTGNEQFF. The CDR3 coding sequence is TGCAGTGCCCTATTACGACTAGCGGGAGGGACGGGCAATGAGCAGTTCTTC. V usage is TRBV20-1 and J usage is TRBJ2-1, with 14 positions matching TRBD2. Germline-derived CDR1 and CDR2 are DFQATT and SNEGSKA (reference sequence). Trimming cost V 6 bases and J 6 bases; bases outside gene matches: 13. The CDR3 covers 17 residues.

In this sample, this clonotype turned up many times. The rearrangement uses TRBV5-8 and TRBJ2-1; tentatively, D is TRBD1 or TRBD2 (6 bases each). The V gene lost 2 bases and the J gene lost 3 bases, with 9 bases spanning the gap. This CDR3 is 14 amino acids long. Germline assignment: CDR1 SGHTS and CDR2 YDEGEE. In DNA form, the CDR3 reads TGTGCCAGCAGCTTTGGGGGGCTCTACAATGAGCAGTTCTTC. Its protein product is CASSFGGLYNEQFF.

There are a few counts of this clonotype. The chain couples TRBV3-1 to TRBJ2-2; 11 bases align to TRBD1. The V segment lost 1 base and the J segment 4 bases; nucleotides outside the gene matches: 2. The CDR3 consists of 16 residues. Per the germline V gene, CDR1 is LGHDT and CDR2 is YNNKEL (reference sequence). The CDR3 reads CASSQVGQGVTGELFF. CDR3 DNA: TGTGCCAGCAGCCAAGTGGGACAGGGGGTCACCGGGGAGCTGTTTTTT.

This clonotype was recorded at least ten times. V usage is TRBV7-6 and J usage is TRBJ2-7; 7 bases agree with TRBD2. CDR1 and CDR2 from the germline V gene are SGHVS and FNYEAQ. The V and J ends lost 3 bases and 4 bases, in that order; junction bases with no gene match: 15. The CDR3 is made up of 17 amino acids. The CDR3 is CASSLGLADLGGYEQYF. The CDR3 coding sequence is TGTGCCAGCAGCTTGGGGCTAGCGGACCTTGGCGGTTACGAGCAGTACTTC.

Of note for this clonotype: A read error is possible here, since a much larger clone lies one base away. CDR3 in DNA: TGCAGCGTTGCTGTGGGAGGGTACCAAGAGACCCAGTACTTC. Translating it yields CSVAVGGYQETQYF. The V and J genes are TRBV29-1 and TRBJ2-5; 7 bases align to TRBD2. Germline V lookup: CDR1 SQVTM, CDR2 ANQGSEA. Unmatched junction bases numbered 5, after V lost 4 bases and J lost 0 bases. The CDR3 covers 14 residues.

Many counts were recorded for this clonotype. The V gene is TRBV7-9, the J gene TRBJ2-1, with 12 bases matching TRBD2. The CDR3 totals 13 residues. The V and J ends lost 6 bases and 8 bases, in that order; junction bases with no gene match: 2. CDR1 and CDR2 from the germline V gene are SEHNR and FQNEAQ (reference sequence). For the CDR3, the DNA is TGTGCCAGCAGGGCTAGCGGGAGGGATGAGCAGTTCTTC. This encodes CASRASGRDEQFF.

This clonotype was counted many times. The chain couples TRBV10-3 to TRBJ2-7; 8 nucleotides agree with TRBD2. The germline gives CDR1 ENHRY, CDR2 SYGVKD. CDR3 length: 11 residues. V lost 7 bases, J lost 6 bases, and 2 bases stayed unmatched. The CDR3 coding sequence is TGTGCCATCAATGCGGGGGGCGAGCAGTACTTC. This gives the protein CAINAGGEQYF.

This sequence joins TRBV7-9 and TRBJ1-5; no definite D call. V was pared by 3 bases and J by 2 bases, with 8 bases between. Germline V CDR1 and CDR2: SEHNR, FQNEAQ (reference sequence). The CDR3 covers 14 residues. The CDR3 sequence is CASSLKGGNQPQHF. The CDR3 coding sequence is TGTGCCAGCAGCTTGAAGGGTGGCAATCAGCCCCAGCATTTT.

The chain combines TRBV27 with TRBJ2-2; 12 bases match TRBD2. CDR3 size: 16 residues. CDR1 and CDR2 (germline): MNHEY, SMNVEV (reference sequence). Germline trimming cut 5 bases from V and 7 bases from J; bases unmatched to any gene: 8. The chain's CDR3 is CASSLTSGRFYGELFF. CDR3 bases: TGTGCCAGCAGTCTGACTAGCGGGAGATTCTACGGGGAGCTGTTTTTT.

This clonotype was recorded at least ten times. This chain uses TRBV7-9 with TRBJ1-2; 8 nucleotides agree with TRBD1. CDR3 length: 17 amino acids. Per the germline V gene, CDR1 is SEHNR and CDR2 is FQNEAQ (reference sequence). V gave up 5 bases and J gave up 2 bases; unmatched junction bases: 13. The CDR3 sequence: CASSAANTGGPNYGYTF. CDR3 nucleotides: TGTGCCAGCAGCGCGGCAAACACAGGGGGTCCAAACTATGGCTACACCTTC. The variable domain in full, completed from reference TRBV7-9 and TRBJ1-2, reads DTGVSQNPRHKITKRGQNVTFRCDPISEHNRLYWYRQTLGQGPEFLTYFQNEAQLEKSRLLSDRFSAERPKGSFSTLEIQRTEQGDSAMYLCASSAANTGGPNYGYTFGSGTRLTVV.

The rearrangement links TRBV13 to TRBJ2-2; D might be TRBD1 or TRBD2, each matching 5 bases. The CDR3 has 16 amino acids. The germline V gene has CDR1 PRHDT and CDR2 FYEKMQ (reference sequence). With 5 bases removed from V and 2 bases from J, the gap between germline ends came to 15 bases. DNA of the CDR3: TGTGCCAGCAGCGCGAGGGGAGAGATCAACACCGGGGAGCTGTTTTTT. As protein: CASSARGEINTGELFF.

This clonotype was found many times. The rearrangement uses TRBV12-3 or TRBV12-4 and TRBJ2-3; D remains ambiguous. The CDR3 covers 13 residues. V was trimmed by 1 base and J by 4 bases, leaving 6 bases between them. CDR3 DNA: TGTGCCAGCAGTTTAGGGTCCCCAGATACGCAGTATTTT. Its protein is CASSLGSPDTQYF.

In its sample, this clonotype was seen a few times. The V gene is TRBV24-1, the J gene TRBJ2-4; D possibly matches TRBD1 or TRBD2 (5 bases each). The CDR3 is made up of 15 amino acids. Germline assignment: CDR1 KGHDR and CDR2 SFDVKD. Trimming left V 10 bases short and J 0 bases short, with 15 bases between. CDR3 sequence: CATPGSDIAKNIQYF. In DNA form, the CDR3 reads TGTGCCACACCGGGATCGGACATAGCCAAAAACATTCAGTACTTC.

This clonotype was seen repeatedly, ten times or more. The V and J genes are TRBV6-6 and TRBJ1-4, with a weak D call TRBD1 (6 bases). The CDR3 runs to 14 residues. The V gene's germline CDR1 is MNHNY and CDR2 SVGAGI (reference sequence). Trimming shortened V by 7 bases and J by 3 bases, and 12 bases separated the two germline ends. CDR3 protein: CASTRGGPNEKLFF. The CDR3 bases are TGTGCCAGCACCCGAGGGGGGCCTAATGAAAAACTGTTTTTT.

This CDR3 reads CASSQWTDTQYF. CDR3 in DNA: TGCGCCAGCAGCCAATGGACAGATACGCAGTATTTT. V gene TRBV4-1 combines with J gene TRBJ2-3; D is ambiguous. Looked up from germline, CDR1 is MGHRA and CDR2 is YSYEKL. This CDR3 has 12 residues. The ends were cut back, 2 bases at V and 3 bases at J, with 3 bases in the middle.

In DNA, the CDR3 is TGCAGTGCTAGAGATCGACAAAACACCGGGGAGCTGTTTTTT. Translating it yields CSARDRQNTGELFF. V and J are TRBV20-1 and TRBJ2-2, with D unclear. Germline V gene sequence: CDR1 DFQATT, CDR2 SNEGSKA (reference sequence). There are 14 residues in the CDR3. The V gene lost 0 bases and the J gene lost 2 bases, with 7 bases spanning the gap.

This clonotype was detected only a few times. The chain recombines TRBV3-1 with TRBJ2-6; 8 bases fit TRBD1. The V segment lost 1 base and the J segment 6 bases; nucleotides outside the gene matches: 5. The CDR3 sequence is 16 residues long. The germline V gene has CDR1 LGHDT and CDR2 YNNKEL (reference sequence). This chain's CDR3 is CASSQGQGILANVLTF. The CDR3 nucleotides read TGTGCCAGCAGCCAAGGACAGGGGATCCTGGCCAACGTCCTGACTTTC.

V gene TRBV6-1 combines with J gene TRBJ2-1; D is unclear. The CDR3 runs to 14 residues. Per the germline V gene, CDR1 is MNHNS and CDR2 is SASEGT. The ends were cut back, 8 bases at V and 0 bases at J, with 11 bases in the middle. CDR3 nucleotides: TGTGCCAGCTCCCCGGCGAGCTCCTACAATGAGCAGTTCTTC. Its translation is CASSPASSYNEQFF.

This clonotype was detected once. The chain links TRBV4-1 to TRBJ2-1, with TRBD1 matching 7 bases. The germline gives CDR1 MGHRA, CDR2 YSYEKL. This CDR3 spans 13 amino acids. The V gene end was trimmed by 2 bases and the J gene end by 7 bases; junction bases not matched to a gene: 2. The CDR3 DNA reads as TGCGCCAGCAGCCAAACGGACAGGAATGAGCAGTTCTTC. Amino acids: CASSQTDRNEQFF.